One sample yielded the 13 T cell receptor beta chains listed below, sequenced in a study of T cell changes during pregnancy in multiple sclerosis. Produced via immunoSEQ multiplex PCR; TCRdb's table is partial and in-frame only. The table records 65,000 to 80,000 clones, 85% to 95% of them present only once. Sequencing used peripheral blood, obtained in the first trimester of pregnancy. The receptors originated from a female donor with multiple sclerosis, enrolled in a pregnancy study.

V usage is TRBV6-5 and J usage is TRBJ2-1, with 11 bases fitting TRBD2. V gave up 2 bases and J gave up 8 bases; unmatched junction bases: 8. This CDR3 comprises 16 residues. Germline V gene data show CDR1 as MNHEY and CDR2 as SVGAGI. CDR3 loop: CASSYALAGGWDEQFF. CDR3 in DNA: TGTGCCAGCAGTTACGCCCTAGCGGGAGGTTGGGATGAGCAGTTCTTC.

The genes are TRBV7-6 and TRBJ1-5, with unresolved D. V shed 5 bases and J shed 4 bases, with 9 bases lying between them. CDR3 length: 13 residues. The V gene's germline CDR1 is SGHVS and CDR2 FNYEAQ. CDR3 loop: CASSPSLNQPQHF. As DNA, the CDR3 is TGTGCCAGCAGCCCATCACTGAATCAGCCCCAGCATTTT.

The rearrangement joins TRBV5-5 to TRBJ2-3; 10 nucleotides line up with TRBD2. CDR1 and CDR2 from the germline V gene are SGHKS and YYEKEE (reference sequence). The CDR3 sequence is 16 residues long. The J segment lost 4 bases and the V segment lost 4 bases, leaving 9 bases of the junction unmatched. The CDR3 here is CASSAVAGGRADTQYF. As DNA, the CDR3 is TGTGCCAGCAGCGCCGTAGCGGGGGGCCGGGCAGATACGCAGTATTTT.

This clone was seen once. The chain joins TRBV5-4 to TRBJ1-2; tentative D call: TRBD1 (5 bases). The CDR3 loop spans 16 amino acids. Between the trimmed V and J ends, which lost 3 bases and 2 bases, there was a span of 17 bases. Germline V gene sequence: CDR1 SGHNT, CDR2 YYREEE (reference sequence). The DNA for the CDR3 is TGTGCCAGCAGCTCTTACTATACTGACAGCAACTATGGCTACACCTTC. It specifies CASSSYYTDSNYGYTF.

The V and J genes are TRBV7-9 and TRBJ2-1; a weak D match, TRBD1 (6 bases). The germline CDR1 and CDR2 sequences are SEHNR and FQNEAQ (reference sequence). Trimming cost V 4 bases and J 8 bases, with 21 bases left between them. This CDR3 spans 16 amino acids. The CDR3, as DNA: TGTGCCAGCAGCTCGCGGTTACAGGGAACGCGGGATGAGCAGTTCTTC. Its translation is CASSSRLQGTRDEQFF.

This chain connects TRBV4-3 to TRBJ2-1; 7 bases align to TRBD1. Germline lookup yields CDR1 LGHNA and CDR2 YSLEER. This CDR3 comprises 16 residues. V lost 3 bases to trimming and J lost 2 bases; unmatched junction nucleotides: 7. The CDR3 DNA reads as TGCGCCAGCAGCCAGGAATCCGGGACAGCCTACAATGAGCAGTTCTTC. It encodes CASSQESGTAYNEQFF.

In nucleotides, the CDR3 is TGTGCCAGCAGCTCCACAGGGGGCGCGAAAAACATTCAGTACTTC. Encoded protein: CASSSTGGAKNIQYF. The rearrangement joins TRBV7-2 to TRBJ2-4, with 9 bases matching TRBD1. Looked up from germline, CDR1 is SGHTA and CDR2 is FQGNSA. V dropped 4 bases and J dropped 4; count of bases not matched to a gene: 5. CDR3 size: 15 residues.

The chain links TRBV27 to TRBJ2-2, with 7 bases fitting TRBD1. The V gene end was trimmed by 5 bases and the J gene end by 1 base; junction bases not matched to a gene: 7. Germline loops: CDR1 MNHEY, CDR2 SMNVEV (reference sequence). The CDR3 is 16 residues long. CDR3 in amino acids: CASSPPHRGNTGELFF. Written as DNA, the CDR3 is TGTGCCAGCAGTCCACCGCACAGGGGGAACACCGGGGAGCTGTTTTTT.

The rearrangement links TRBV28 to TRBJ1-2, with TRBD1 as a possible D gene (5 bases). The CDR3 consists of 15 residues. Germline V CDR1 and CDR2: MDHEN, SYDVKM. The germline V and J ends were trimmed by 6 bases and 3 bases, with 17 bases remaining between them. The CDR3 nucleotides read TGTGCCAGCAGATCGTCCAGGGTTAGGTACTATGGCTACACCTTC. Translation: CASRSSRVRYYGYTF.

This chain uses TRBV7-9 with TRBJ2-7; 12 bases line up with TRBD2. The V segment lost 2 bases and the J segment 2 bases; nucleotides outside the gene matches: 10. Germline V gene data show CDR1 as SEHNR and CDR2 as FQNEAQ (reference sequence). The CDR3 length is 18 residues. CDR3 sequence: CASSLRGSTSGSPYEQYF. CDR3 coding DNA: TGTGCCAGCAGCTTACGGGGGTCGACTAGCGGGAGCCCCTACGAGCAGTACTTC. Together with reference TRBV7-9 and TRBJ2-7, the CDR3 gives the full variable domain: DTGVSQNPRHKITKRGQNVTFRCDPISEHNRLYWYRQTLGQGPEFLTYFQNEAQLEKSRLLSDRFSAERPKGSFSTLEIQRTEQGDSAMYLCASSLRGSTSGSPYEQYFGPGTRLTVT.

This chain joins TRBV7-3 and TRBJ1-1; perhaps TRBD1 as D (5 bases). This CDR3 has 14 residues. The ends were cut back, 1 base at V and 4 bases at J, with 10 bases in the middle. Germline V CDR1 and CDR2: SGHTA, FQGTGA. This chain's CDR3 is CASSLRGGGTEAFF. The DNA of the CDR3 is TGTGCCAGCAGCTTAAGGGGCGGGGGCACTGAAGCTTTCTTT.

The chain is built from TRBV14 and TRBJ2-1, with 12 bases that match TRBD2. CDR3 length equals 16 residues. Trimming at V came to 5 bases and at J to 6 bases, leaving 8 bases not matched to a gene. Germline CDR1 SGHDN, CDR2 FVKESK. This chain's CDR3 is CASSTLAGGIINEQFF. In nucleotides, the CDR3 is TGTGCCAGCAGCACCCTAGCGGGAGGGATCATCAATGAGCAGTTCTTC.

In its sample, this clone was seen a few times. CDR3 in amino acids: CASLQGDYGYTF. The CDR3 DNA sequence: TGTGCCAGCCTCCAAGGGGACTATGGCTACACCTTC. The V call is TRBV28, the J call TRBJ1-2, with D perhaps TRBD1 (5 bases). Germline loops: CDR1 MDHEN, CDR2 SYDVKM. The ends were cut back, 8 bases at V and 3 bases at J, with 10 bases in the middle. The CDR3 spans 12 residues.